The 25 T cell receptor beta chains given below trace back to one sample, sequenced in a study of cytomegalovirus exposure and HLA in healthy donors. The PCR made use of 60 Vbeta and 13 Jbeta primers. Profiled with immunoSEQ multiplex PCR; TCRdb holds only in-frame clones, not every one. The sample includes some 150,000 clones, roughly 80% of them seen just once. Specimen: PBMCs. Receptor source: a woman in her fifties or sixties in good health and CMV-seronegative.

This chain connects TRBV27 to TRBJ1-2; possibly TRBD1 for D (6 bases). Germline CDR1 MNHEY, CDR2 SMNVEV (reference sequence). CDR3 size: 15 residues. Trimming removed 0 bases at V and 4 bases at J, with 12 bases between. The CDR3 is CASSLSAGVSYGYTF. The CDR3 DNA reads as TGTGCCAGCAGTTTATCAGCAGGGGTGAGCTATGGCTACACCTTC.

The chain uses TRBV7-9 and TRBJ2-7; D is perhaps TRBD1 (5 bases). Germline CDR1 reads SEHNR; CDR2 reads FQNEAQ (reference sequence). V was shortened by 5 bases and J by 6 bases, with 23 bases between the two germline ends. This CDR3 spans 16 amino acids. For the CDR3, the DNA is TGTGCCAGCAGCAAAGTGGGGTCCAGGGTTCTGGCCGAGCAGTACTTC. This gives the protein CASSKVGSRVLAEQYF.

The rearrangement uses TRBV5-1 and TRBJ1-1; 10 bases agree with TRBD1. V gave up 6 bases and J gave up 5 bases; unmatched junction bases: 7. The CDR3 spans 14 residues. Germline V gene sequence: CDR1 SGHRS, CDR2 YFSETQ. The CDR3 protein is CASNPGQGSTEAFF. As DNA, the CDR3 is TGCGCCAGCAACCCGGGACAGGGGTCTACTGAAGCTTTCTTT.

The CDR3 DNA reads TGTGCCAGCAGCCAGAGGGGGCTCCTGAGAGGGACCAATGAGCAGTTCTTC. This codes for CASSQRGLLRGTNEQFF. The gene calls are TRBV4-2 and TRBJ2-1; 7 bases map to TRBD1. J was trimmed by 6 bases and V by 3 bases; bases with no gene match: 14. The CDR3 has 17 residues. Germline loops: CDR1 LGHNA, CDR2 YNFKEQ.

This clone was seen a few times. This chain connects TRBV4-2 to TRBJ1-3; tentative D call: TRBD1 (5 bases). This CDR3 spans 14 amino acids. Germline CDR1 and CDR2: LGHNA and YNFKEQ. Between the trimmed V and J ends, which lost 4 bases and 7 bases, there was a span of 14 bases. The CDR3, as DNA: TGTGCCAGCAGCCTTCCGGGGGACGTGAACACCATATATTTT. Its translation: CASSLPGDVNTIYF.

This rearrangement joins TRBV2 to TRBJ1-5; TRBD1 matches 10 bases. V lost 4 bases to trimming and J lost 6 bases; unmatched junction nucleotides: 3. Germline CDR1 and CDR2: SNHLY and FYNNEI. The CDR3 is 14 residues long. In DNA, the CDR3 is TGTGCCAGCAGTGTAGGACAGGGGGGTCAGCCCCAGCATTTT. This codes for CASSVGQGGQPQHF.

The CDR3: CASSVGGTGGYNEQFF. The CDR3 nucleotides read TGTGCCAGCAGCGTAGGAGGGACAGGGGGGTACAATGAGCAGTTCTTC. V gene TRBV9 combines with J gene TRBJ2-1; 11 bases map to TRBD1. The germline V gene encodes CDR1 SGDLS and CDR2 YYNGEE. The CDR3 is 16 residues long. Trimming at V came to 0 bases and at J to 4 bases, leaving 3 bases not matched to a gene.

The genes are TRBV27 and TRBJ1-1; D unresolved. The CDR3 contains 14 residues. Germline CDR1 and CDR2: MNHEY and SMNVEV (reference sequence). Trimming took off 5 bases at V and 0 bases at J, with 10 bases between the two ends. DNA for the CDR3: TGTGCCAGCAGTACGCGGAACATGAACACTGAAGCTTTCTTT. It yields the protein CASSTRNMNTEAFF.

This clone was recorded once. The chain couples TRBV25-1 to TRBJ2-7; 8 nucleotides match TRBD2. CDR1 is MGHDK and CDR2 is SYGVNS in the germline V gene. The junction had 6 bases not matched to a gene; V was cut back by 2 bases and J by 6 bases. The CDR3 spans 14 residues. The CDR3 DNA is TGTGCCAGCAGTGAAAGCGGGGGAGTACTCGAGCAGTACTTC. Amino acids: CASSESGGVLEQYF.

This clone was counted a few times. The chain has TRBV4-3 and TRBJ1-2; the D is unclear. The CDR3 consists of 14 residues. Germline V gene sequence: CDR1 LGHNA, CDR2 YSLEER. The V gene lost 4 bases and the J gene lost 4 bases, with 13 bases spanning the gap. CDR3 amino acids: CASSPNRASYGYTF. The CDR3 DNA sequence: TGCGCCAGCAGCCCGAACAGAGCAAGCTATGGCTACACCTTC.

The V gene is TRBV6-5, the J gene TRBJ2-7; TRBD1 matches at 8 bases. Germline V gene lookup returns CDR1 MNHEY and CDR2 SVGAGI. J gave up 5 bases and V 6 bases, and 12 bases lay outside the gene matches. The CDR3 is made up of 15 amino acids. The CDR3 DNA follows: TGTGCCAGCAGCTATACCCCGGACAGGGCCAACGAGCAGTACTTC. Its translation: CASSYTPDRANEQYF.

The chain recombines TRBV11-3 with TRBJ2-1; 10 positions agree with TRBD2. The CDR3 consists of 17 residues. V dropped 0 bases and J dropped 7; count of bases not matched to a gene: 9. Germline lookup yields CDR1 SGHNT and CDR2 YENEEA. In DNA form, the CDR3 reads TGTGCCAGCAGCTTAGATCGGGGGCTAGCGGGAGTTAATGAGCAGTTCTTC. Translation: CASSLDRGLAGVNEQFF.

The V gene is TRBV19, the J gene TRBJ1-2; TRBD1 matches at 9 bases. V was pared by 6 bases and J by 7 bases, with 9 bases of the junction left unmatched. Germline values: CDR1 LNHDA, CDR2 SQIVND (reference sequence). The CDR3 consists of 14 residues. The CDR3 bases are TGTGCCAGTAGATCCCCGGGACAGGGACTTGGCTACACCTTC. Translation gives CASRSPGQGLGYTF.

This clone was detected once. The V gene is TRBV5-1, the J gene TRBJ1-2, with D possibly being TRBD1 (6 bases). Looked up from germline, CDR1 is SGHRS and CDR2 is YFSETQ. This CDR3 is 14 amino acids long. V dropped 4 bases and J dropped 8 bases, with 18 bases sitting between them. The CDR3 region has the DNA TGCGCCAGCAGCCCTGGGGGCAGCGAATGGGGCTACACCTTC. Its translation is CASSPGGSEWGYTF.

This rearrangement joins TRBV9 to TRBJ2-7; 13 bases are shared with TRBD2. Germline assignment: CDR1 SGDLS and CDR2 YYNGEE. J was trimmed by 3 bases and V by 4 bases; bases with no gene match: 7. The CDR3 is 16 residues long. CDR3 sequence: CASSPGLAGVGYEQYF. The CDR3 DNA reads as TGTGCCAGCAGCCCCGGACTAGCGGGAGTTGGCTACGAGCAGTACTTC.

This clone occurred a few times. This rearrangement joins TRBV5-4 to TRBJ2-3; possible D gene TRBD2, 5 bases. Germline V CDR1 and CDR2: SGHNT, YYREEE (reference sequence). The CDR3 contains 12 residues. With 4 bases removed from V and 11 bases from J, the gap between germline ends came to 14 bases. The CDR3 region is CASSPANREQYF. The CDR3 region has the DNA TGTGCCAGCAGCCCGGCCAACCGGGAGCAGTATTTT.

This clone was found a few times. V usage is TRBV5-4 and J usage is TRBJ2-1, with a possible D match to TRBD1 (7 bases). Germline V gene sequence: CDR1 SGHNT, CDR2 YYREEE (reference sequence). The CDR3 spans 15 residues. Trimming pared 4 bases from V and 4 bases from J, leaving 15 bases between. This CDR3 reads CASSPRQGGYNEQFF. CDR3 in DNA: TGTGCCAGCAGCCCCCGACAGGGAGGATACAATGAGCAGTTCTTC.

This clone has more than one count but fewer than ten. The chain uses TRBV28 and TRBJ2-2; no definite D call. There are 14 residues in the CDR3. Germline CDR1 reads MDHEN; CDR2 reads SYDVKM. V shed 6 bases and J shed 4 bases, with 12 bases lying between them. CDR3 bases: TGTGCCAGCAGCCCTCCGGGTAGCACCGGGGAGCTGTTTTTT. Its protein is CASSPPGSTGELFF. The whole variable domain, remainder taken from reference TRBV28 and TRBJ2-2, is DVKVTQSSRYLVKRTGEKVFLECVQDMDHENMFWYRQDPGLGLRLIYFSYDVKMKEKGDIPEGYSVSREKKERFSLILESASTNQTSMYLCASSPPGSTGELFFGEGSRLTVL.

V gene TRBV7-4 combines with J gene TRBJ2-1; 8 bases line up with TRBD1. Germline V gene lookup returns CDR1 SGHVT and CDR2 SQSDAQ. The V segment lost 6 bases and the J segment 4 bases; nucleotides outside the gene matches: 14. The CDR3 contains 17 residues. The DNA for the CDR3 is TGTGCCAGCAGAGGGCAGTTGGGGGACAGGAGTTACAATGAGCAGTTCTTC. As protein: CASRGQLGDRSYNEQFF.

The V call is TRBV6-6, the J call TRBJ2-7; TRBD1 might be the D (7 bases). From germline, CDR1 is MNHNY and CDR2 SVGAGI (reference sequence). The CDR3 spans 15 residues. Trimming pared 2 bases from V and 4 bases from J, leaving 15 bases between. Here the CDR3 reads CASSYPTRGRYEQYF. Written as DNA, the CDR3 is TGTGCCAGCAGTTACCCGACCAGGGGGAGGTACGAGCAGTACTTC.

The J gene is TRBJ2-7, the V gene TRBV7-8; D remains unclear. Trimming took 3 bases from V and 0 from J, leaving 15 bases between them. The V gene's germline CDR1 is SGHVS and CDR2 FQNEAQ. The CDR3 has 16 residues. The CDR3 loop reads CASSLSYSLSSYEQYF. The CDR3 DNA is TGTGCCAGCAGCTTGTCGTACAGCCTTAGCTCCTACGAGCAGTACTTC.

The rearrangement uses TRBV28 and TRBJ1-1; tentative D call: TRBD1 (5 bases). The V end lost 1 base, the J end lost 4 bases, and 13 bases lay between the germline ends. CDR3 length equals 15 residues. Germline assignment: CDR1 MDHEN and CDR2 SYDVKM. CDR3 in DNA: TGTGCCAGCAGTTTATTTAACAGGATAAGCACTGAAGCTTTCTTT. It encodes CASSLFNRISTEAFF. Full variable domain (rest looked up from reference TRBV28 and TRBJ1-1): DVKVTQSSRYLVKRTGEKVFLECVQDMDHENMFWYRQDPGLGLRLIYFSYDVKMKEKGDIPEGYSVSREKKERFSLILESASTNQTSMYLCASSLFNRISTEAFFGQGTRLTVV.

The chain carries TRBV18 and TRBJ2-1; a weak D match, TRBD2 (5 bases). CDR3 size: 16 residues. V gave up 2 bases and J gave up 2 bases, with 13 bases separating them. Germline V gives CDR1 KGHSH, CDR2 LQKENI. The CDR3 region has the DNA TGTGCCAGCTCACCAATGTGGGAGTACACCTACAATGAGCAGTTCTTC. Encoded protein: CASSPMWEYTYNEQFF.

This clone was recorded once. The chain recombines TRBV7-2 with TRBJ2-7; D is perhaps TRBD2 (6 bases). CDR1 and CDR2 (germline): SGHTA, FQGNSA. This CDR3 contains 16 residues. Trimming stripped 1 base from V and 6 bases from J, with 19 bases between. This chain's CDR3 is CASSLGAVVTGVEQYF. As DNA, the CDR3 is TGTGCCAGCAGCTTAGGAGCGGTAGTAACGGGGGTCGAGCAGTACTTC.

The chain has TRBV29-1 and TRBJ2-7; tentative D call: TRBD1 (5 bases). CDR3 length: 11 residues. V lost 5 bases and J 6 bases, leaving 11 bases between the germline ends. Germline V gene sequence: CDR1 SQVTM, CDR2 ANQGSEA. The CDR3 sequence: CSVWWQGEQYF. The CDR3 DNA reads TGCAGCGTTTGGTGGCAGGGCGAGCAGTACTTC.